A selection of T cell receptor beta chains follows, all from one sample in a study of cytomegalovirus exposure and HLA in healthy donors. Profiling relied on immunoSEQ multiplex PCR, and the TCRdb table lists in-frame clones only, not all of them. The table includes 57,000 or so clones, just under 95% detected once. Sequencing was carried out using PBMCs. Every receptor here comes from a young man in good health and CMV-seronegative. Both conserved end residues are part of each CDR3. Each record gives: J gene, D gene, clone size, V gene, CDR3 DNA, CDR3 protein. D genes are given only for firm matches. The size entry is marked missing in some rows and otherwise reads once, few, many or a size class.

>TRBJ2-7|-|-|TRBV6-1
TGTGCCAGCAGTGAAGCGAGGAGCTACGAGCAGTACTTC
CASSEARSYEQYF
>TRBJ2-2|-|-|TRBV25-1
TGTGCCAGCAGTGAGCTTTTGACTTCGTACACCGGGGAGCTGTTTTTT
CASSELLTSYTGELFF
>TRBJ2-3|TRBD2|-|TRBV10-3
TGTGCCATCAGTCTTAGCGGGAGCACAGATACGCAGTATTTT
CAISLSGSTDTQYF
>TRBJ2-1|-|-|TRBV7-2
TGTGCCAGCAGCTTAGGAGGCGAGCAGTTCTTC
CASSLGGEQFF
>TRBJ2-5|-|-|TRBV7-8
TGTGCCAGCAGCTCCAGGGAGACCCAGTACTTC
CASSSRETQYF
>TRBJ2-7|-|few|TRBV27
TGTGCCAGCATATGGCTCTACGAGCAGTACTTC
CASIWLYEQYF
>TRBJ1-5|-|-|TRBV7-2
TGTGCCAGCAGCTTAGGGACAGTCATGAATCAGCCCCAGCATTTT
CASSLGTVMNQPQHF
>TRBJ2-7|-|-|TRBV19
TGTGCCAGTAGTCCGCCCACCCTTCGGGAGCAGTACTTC
CASSPPTLREQYF
>TRBJ2-2|-|-|TRBV5-1
TGCGCCAGCAGCTTGGGTCTAGTCGGGGAGCTGTTTTTT
CASSLGLVGELFF
>TRBJ1-4|-|-|TRBV6-5
TGTGCCAGCAGTTACTCCCGGACAGAAAAACTGTTTTTT
CASSYSRTEKLFF
>TRBJ2-7|TRBD2|once|TRBV29-1
TGCAGCGGCCTATGGGTAGCGGGGGCCTCCTACGAGCAGTACTTC
CSGLWVAGASYEQYF
>TRBJ2-7|TRBD2|once|TRBV27
TGTGCCAGCAGGGGTAGCGGGATAACCTACGAGCAGTACTTC
CASRGSGITYEQYF
>TRBJ2-7|TRBD1|-|TRBV19
TGTGCCAGTAGTTATACCGGGACAGGGTGGGACGAGCAGTACTTC
CASSYTGTGWDEQYF
>TRBJ2-1|TRBD2|-|TRBV11-2
TGTGCCAGCAGCCATCATAGCGGGAGCAGGTACAATGAGCAGTTCTTC
CASSHHSGSRYNEQFF
>TRBJ2-5|TRBD2|-|TRBV18
TGTGCCAGCTCACCACCAAACGGGAGGGCCGGGGAGACCCAGTACTTC
CASSPPNGRAGETQYF
>TRBJ2-1|TRBD2|once|TRBV10-3
TGTGCCATCAGTGATTTCACTAGCGGGAGAGGGAATGAGCAGTTCTTC
CAISDFTSGRGNEQFF
>TRBJ2-3|TRBD2|-|TRBV28
TGTGCCAGCAGTCCATACTTGGCGGGAGGGAGCACAGATACGCAGTATTTT
CASSPYLAGGSTDTQYF
>TRBJ2-6|-|-|TRBV9
TGTGCCAGCAGCGTATCCCCCCAGGGAACAGCTGGGGCCAACGTCCTGACTTTC
CASSVSPQGTAGANVLTF
>TRBJ1-1|TRBD1|once|TRBV29-1
TGCAGCGTTGAAGGACAGGGGAACACTGAAGCTTTCTTT
CSVEGQGNTEAFF
>TRBJ2-2|-|-|TRBV27
TGTGCCAGCAGTTCCCTAGCTGGATGGACCGGGGAGCTGTTTTTT
CASSSLAGWTGELFF
>TRBJ2-7|-|-|TRBV7-6
TGTGCCAGCAGCTTAGGGGACACAGGGTACGAGCAGTACTTC
CASSLGDTGYEQYF
>TRBJ2-1|-|-|TRBV6-1
TGTGCCAGCAGTGACAACAGGGCGGGCTACAATGAGCAGTTCTTC
CASSDNRAGYNEQFF
>TRBJ2-3|-|-|TRBV5-1
TGCGCCAGCAGATCGGGGGCAGATACGCAGTATTTT
CASRSGADTQYF
>TRBJ2-7|-|-|TRBV11-3
TGTGCCAGCAGCTTAGAAGCTGGCTACGAGCAGTACTTC
CASSLEAGYEQYF
>TRBJ2-2|TRBD1|-|TRBV27
TGTGCCAGCAGTTTATATACAGGGGCGAACACCGGGGAGCTGTTTTTT
CASSLYTGANTGELFF
>TRBJ2-2|TRBD2|-|TRBV5-1
TGCGCCAGCAGCTTGCTTCCGGGACTAGAACCCGGGGAGCTGTTTTTT
CASSLLPGLEPGELFF
>TRBJ2-7|TRBD1|-|TRBV23-1
TGCGCCAGCAGTCAACGGGACAGGGTAGGAAGGGAGCAGTACTTC
CASSQRDRVGREQYF
>TRBJ1-2|-|-|TRBV11-3
TGTGCCAGCAGCTTAGATATAGCCCAGGGCGGTGGCTACACCTTC
CASSLDIAQGGGYTF
>TRBJ2-7|TRBD2|-|TRBV6-6
TGTGCCAGCAGACCCTCGGTTGTAGCGGGTGGGTACGAGCAGTACTTC
CASRPSVVAGGYEQYF
>TRBJ2-5|TRBD2|-|TRBV7-2
TGTGCCAGCAGCTCACGGCGGGGGGGGCAAGAGACCCAGTACTTC
CASSSRRGGQETQYF
>TRBJ2-3|TRBD2|-|TRBV28
TGTGCCAGCAGTTTTGCCCGAACTAGCGGGAGAAGAGATACGCAGTATTTT
CASSFARTSGRRDTQYF
>TRBJ2-1|TRBD2|once|TRBV4-3
TGCGCCAGCAGCCAAGATAGACTAGCGGGATCCTACAATGAGCAGTTCTTC
CASSQDRLAGSYNEQFF
>TRBJ2-7|-|-|TRBV27
TGTGCCAGCAGTTACAGGGGAGGCTACGAGCAGTACTTC
CASSYRGGYEQYF
>TRBJ2-2|-|-|TRBV6-1
TGTGCCAGCGTCTTGAACACCGGGGAGCTGTTTTTT
CASVLNTGELFF
>TRBJ2-5|TRBD2|-|TRBV25-1
TGTGCCAGCAGACTCGGGGGGGCCCTAGAGACCCAGTACTTC
CASRLGGALETQYF
>TRBJ2-1|-|-|TRBV4-3
TGCGCCAGCAGCCAAAAAAAGGGCACTAGCCAGTTCTTC
CASSQKKGTSQFF
>TRBJ2-1|TRBD2|-|TRBV4-2
TGTGCCAGCAGCTATGCCTTTCGAGCGGGAGCTCAAAATGAGCAGTTCTTC
CASSYAFRAGAQNEQFF
>TRBJ1-1|-|-|TRBV19
TGTGCCAGTAGTTCCCCAGGAGGGGTGAACACTGAAGCTTTCTTT
CASSSPGGVNTEAFF
>TRBJ2-3|-|-|TRBV30
TGTGCCTGGAGTAGACAGGCGAACACAGATACGCAGTATTTT
CAWSRQANTDTQYF
>TRBJ2-7|-|-|TRBV11-2
TGTGCCAGCAGCTTCTCCGGGGGTACCTACGAGCAGTACTTC
CASSFSGGTYEQYF
>TRBJ2-5|TRBD2|-|TRBV15
TGTGCCACCAGCAGCCGACTAGCGGGAAACATTGAGACCCAGTACTTC
CATSSRLAGNIETQYF
>TRBJ2-7|-|-|TRBV11-1
TGTGCCAGCAGCGAGGGGGGGGGTACTGACTTCGAGCAGTACTTC
CASSEGGGTDFEQYF
>TRBJ2-7|TRBD1|-|TRBV28
TGTGCCAGCAGCTCCGGGACAGGGGGGCGCCCGGGGCAGTACTTC
CASSSGTGGRPGQYF
>TRBJ2-2|TRBD1|-|TRBV29-1
TGCAGCGTTGCCTCCGGGACAGGGATCACCGGGGAGCTGTTTTTT
CSVASGTGITGELFF
>TRBJ1-1|-|-|TRBV6-5
TGTGCCAGCAGTTCCCAGGGGTATACGGGCACTGAAGCTTTCTTT
CASSSQGYTGTEAFF
>TRBJ2-7|TRBD2|-|TRBV27
TGTGCCAGCAGTAACGGACTAGCGGGAGGGTACGAGCAGTACTTC
CASSNGLAGGYEQYF
>TRBJ2-1|TRBD1|-|TRBV11-2
TGTGCCAGCAGCTTAGGCACCCACAGGGGTTACAATGAGCAGTTCTTC
CASSLGTHRGYNEQFF
>TRBJ2-2|-|-|TRBV5-1
TGCGCCAGCAGCGTACGACAGGACAACACCGGGGAGCTGTTTTTT
CASSVRQDNTGELFF
>TRBJ2-7|-|-|TRBV28
TGTGCCAGCAGTTTTACGCAGTTTGAGGTGGTGGACGAGCAGTACTTC
CASSFTQFEVVDEQYF
>TRBJ2-7|TRBD2|-|TRBV10-1
TGCGCCAGCAGTGAGTCAGGAGCGGGAGGGTACGAGCAGTACTTC
CASSESGAGGYEQYF
>TRBJ2-1|TRBD2|-|TRBV11-3
TGTGCCAGCAGCTTAGGGTGGCGGGAGTTCGTGGATGAGCAGTTCTTC
CASSLGWREFVDEQFF
>TRBJ1-1|-|once|TRBV10-3
TGTGCCATCAGTGTTCCGGAGGGCATCACTGAAGCTTTCTTT
CAISVPEGITEAFF
>TRBJ2-1|-|-|TRBV11-3
TGTGCCAGCAGCTTAGCCGGGAGCACGAACAATGAGCAGTTCTTC
CASSLAGSTNNEQFF
>TRBJ1-1|-|once|TRBV25-1
TGTGCCAGCAGTGATGACAGGATGGTTACTGAAGCTTTCTTT
CASSDDRMVTEAFF
>TRBJ2-3|TRBD2|-|TRBV29-1
TGCAGCGTTGACGGGGGGGACGGGACTAGCGGGGTCGATACGCAGTATTTT
CSVDGGDGTSGVDTQYF